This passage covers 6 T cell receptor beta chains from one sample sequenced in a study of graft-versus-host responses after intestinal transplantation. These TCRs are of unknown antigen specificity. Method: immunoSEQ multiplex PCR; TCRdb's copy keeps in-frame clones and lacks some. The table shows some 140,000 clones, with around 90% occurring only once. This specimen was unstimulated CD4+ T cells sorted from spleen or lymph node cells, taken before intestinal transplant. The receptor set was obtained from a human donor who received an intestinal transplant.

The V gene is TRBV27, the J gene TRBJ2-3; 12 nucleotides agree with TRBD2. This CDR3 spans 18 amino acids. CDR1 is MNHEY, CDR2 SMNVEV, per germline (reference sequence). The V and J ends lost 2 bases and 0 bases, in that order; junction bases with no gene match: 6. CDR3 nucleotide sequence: TGTGCCAGCAGTTTAATTCGGACTAGCGGGGTTAGCACAGATACGCAGTATTTT. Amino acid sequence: CASSLIRTSGVSTDTQYF.

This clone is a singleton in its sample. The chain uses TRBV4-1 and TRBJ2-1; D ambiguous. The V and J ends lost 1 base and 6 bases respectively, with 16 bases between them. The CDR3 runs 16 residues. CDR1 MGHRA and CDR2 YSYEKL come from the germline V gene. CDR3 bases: TGCGCCAGCAGCCAAGGGAGTTCTTTACAGATCAATGAGCAGTTCTTC. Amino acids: CASSQGSSLQINEQFF.

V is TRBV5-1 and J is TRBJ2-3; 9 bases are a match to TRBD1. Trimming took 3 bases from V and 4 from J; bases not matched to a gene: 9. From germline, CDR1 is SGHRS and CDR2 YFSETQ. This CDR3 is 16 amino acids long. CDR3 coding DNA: TGCGCCAGCAGCTCCTACAGGGGGCTAGGGGCAGATACGCAGTATTTT. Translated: CASSSYRGLGADTQYF.

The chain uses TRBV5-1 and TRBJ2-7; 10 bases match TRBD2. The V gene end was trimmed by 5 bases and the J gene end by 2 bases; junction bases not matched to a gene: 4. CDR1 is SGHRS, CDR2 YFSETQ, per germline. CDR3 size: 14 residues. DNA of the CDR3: TGCGCCAGCAGTTTCCTAGCGGGAGCCTACGAGCAGTACTTC. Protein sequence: CASSFLAGAYEQYF.

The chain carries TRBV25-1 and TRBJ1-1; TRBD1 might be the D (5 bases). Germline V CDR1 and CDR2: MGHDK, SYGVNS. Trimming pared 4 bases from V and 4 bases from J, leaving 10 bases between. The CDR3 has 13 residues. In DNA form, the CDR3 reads TGTGCCAGCAGTGGCGTGGGGGGCACTGAAGCTTTCTTT. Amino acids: CASSGVGGTEAFF.

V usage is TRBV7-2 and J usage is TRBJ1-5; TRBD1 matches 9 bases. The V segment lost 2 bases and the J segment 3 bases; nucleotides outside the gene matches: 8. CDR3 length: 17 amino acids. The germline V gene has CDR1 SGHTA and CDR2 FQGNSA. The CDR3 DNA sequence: TGTGCCAGCAGCTTAACACCGGGACAGGGCCACAATCAGCCCCAGCATTTT. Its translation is CASSLTPGQGHNQPQHF.